One and the same sample provided the 31 T cell receptor beta chains below, sequenced in a study of OX40 agonist ivuxolimab in advanced cancers. The library was made by the immunoSEQ multiplex PCR assay. In TCRdb, the immuneACCESS table is reduced to in-frame sequences with V and J assigned. These tables do not hold every clone; where another copy was compared, an unresolved V gene accounts for under half, and the others remain unexplained. The sample table lists fewer than 60,000 clones, around nine tenths of them with a count of one. The ten largest clones capture 11% to 15% of the sample. The material sequenced was CD4+ or CD8+ T cells sorted from blood, taken in a trial of the OX40 agonist ivuxolimab. The receptors derive from an adult with an advanced solid tumor such as melanoma, head and neck, liver or kidney cancer.

The chain combines TRBV5-1 with TRBJ2-2; weak D call: TRBD1 (5 bases). The V and J ends lost 7 bases and 0 bases respectively, with 13 bases between them. CDR1 is SGHRS, CDR2 YFSETQ, per germline. The CDR3 consists of 15 residues. The CDR3 spells CASQDNISNTGELFF. The CDR3, as DNA: TGCGCCAGCCAGGACAACATTTCGAACACCGGGGAGCTGTTTTTT.

J is TRBJ1-2 and V is TRBV11-1, with D possibly matching TRBD1 (5 bases). The CDR3 runs 15 residues. Per the germline V gene, CDR1 is SGHAT and CDR2 is FQDESV (reference sequence). V lost 4 bases and J 6 bases, leaving 18 bases between the germline ends. The CDR3 loop is CASSSDSGGGDGYTF. As DNA, the CDR3 is TGTGCCAGCAGCTCAGACTCGGGGGGAGGCGATGGCTACACCTTC.

The gene calls are TRBV19 and TRBJ2-4; TRBD1 is a possible D gene (5 bases). Germline CDR1 is LNHDA and CDR2 is SQIVND (reference sequence). Trimming pared 6 bases from V and 0 bases from J, leaving 9 bases between. The length of the CDR3 is 14 residues. The CDR3: CASSDRLAKNIQYF. CDR3 in DNA: TGTGCCAGTAGCGACAGACTAGCCAAAAACATTCAGTACTTC.

J is TRBJ2-5 and V is TRBV4-1; TRBD1 might be the D (6 bases). The better agreement between TRBJ2-7 and the DNA end casts doubt on the J call. The germline V gene encodes CDR1 MGHRA and CDR2 YSYEKL. The CDR3 consists of 15 residues. CDR3: CASSQESQGSYEQYF. As DNA, the CDR3 is TGCGCCAGCAGCCAAGAATCGCAGGGGTCCTACGAGCAGTACTTC.

The J gene is TRBJ1-1, the V gene TRBV27, with a tentative D call TRBD1 (5 bases). V lost 5 bases and J lost 4, with 8 bases in between. This CDR3 comprises 12 residues. The germline V gene has CDR1 MNHEY and CDR2 SMNVEV (reference sequence). The CDR3 spells CASSPRGTEAFF. In DNA form, the CDR3 reads TGTGCCAGCAGTCCGAGGGGCACTGAAGCTTTCTTT.

V gene TRBV4-2 combines with J gene TRBJ2-6; TRBD1 is a possible D gene (5 bases). The CDR3 covers 19 residues. Germline loops: CDR1 LGHNA, CDR2 YNFKEQ. V was shortened by 4 bases and J by 0 bases, with 19 bases between the two germline ends. The CDR3 loop reads CASSPPLAGYASGANVLTF. DNA for the CDR3: TGTGCCAGCAGCCCCCCCCTTGCAGGGTACGCCTCTGGGGCCAACGTCCTGACTTTC.

The V call is TRBV9, the J call TRBJ2-7; D possibly uses TRBD1 or TRBD2 (6 bases each). CDR3 length: 13 amino acids. V was clipped by 4 bases and J by 4 bases, with 12 bases between them. Germline CDR1 and CDR2: SGDLS and YYNGEE. The CDR3 nucleotides are TGTGCCAGCAGCCCTTGGGGGGCTTACGAGCAGTACTTC. It specifies CASSPWGAYEQYF.

This clone was counted once. The chain employs TRBV2 and TRBJ1-5; no clear D gene. The germline V and J ends were trimmed by 2 bases and 3 bases, with 14 bases remaining between them. This CDR3 comprises 16 residues. CDR1 is SNHLY and CDR2 is FYNNEI in the germline V gene. DNA for the CDR3: TGTGCCAGCAGTGAAAGTGAATGGGCAGACAATCAGCCCCAGCATTTT. This translates into CASSESEWADNQPQHF.

This clone is labeled medium-sized. The DNA for the CDR3 is TGTGCCAGCAGTGAGACGGAAGGCGGGGGCGGCACAGATACGCAGTATTTT. Protein: CASSETEGGGGTDTQYF. The V gene is TRBV6-1, the J gene TRBJ2-3; tentatively, D is TRBD2 (7 bases). Germline CDR1 and CDR2: MNHNS and SASEGT. The V end was cut by 3 bases, the J end by 1 base, with 17 bases between. This CDR3 spans 17 amino acids.

The chain combines TRBV7-2 with TRBJ2-1; D tentatively fits TRBD1 or TRBD2 (7 bases each). The V end was cut by 3 bases, the J end by 2 bases, with 11 bases between. The CDR3 loop spans 15 amino acids. Per germline, CDR1 SGHTA and CDR2 FQGNSA. The CDR3 here is CASSFSGGAYNEQFF. The CDR3 DNA reads as TGTGCCAGCAGCTTTTCAGGGGGGGCCTACAATGAGCAGTTCTTC.

The chain links TRBV19 to TRBJ2-2; 7 bases match TRBD1. J lost 6 bases, V lost 3 bases, and 7 bases had no gene match. CDR1 is LNHDA, CDR2 SQIVND, per germline (reference sequence). The CDR3 is made up of 15 amino acids. CDR3 bases: TGTGCCAGTAGTATCGGCCAGGGGGACGCCGGGGAGCTGTTTTTT. Its protein product is CASSIGQGDAGELFF. The variable domain in full, with the rest retrieved from reference TRBV19 and TRBJ2-2, is DGGITQSPKYLFRKEGQNVTLSCEQNLNHDAMYWYRQDPGQGLRLIYYSQIVNDFQKGDIAEGYSVSREKKESFPLTVTSAQKNPTAFYLCASSIGQGDAGELFFGEGSRLTVL.

The chain couples TRBV19 to TRBJ2-3, with a weak D call TRBD2 (7 bases). Looked up from germline, CDR1 is LNHDA and CDR2 is SQIVND (reference sequence). The V gene lost 5 bases and the J gene lost 3 bases, with 15 bases spanning the gap. The CDR3 loop spans 15 amino acids. CDR3 residues: CASSLGGGGTDTQYF. DNA of the CDR3: TGTGCCAGTAGTCTAGGAGGGGGGGGGACAGATACGCAGTATTTT.

V gene TRBV30 combines with J gene TRBJ2-7, with D perhaps TRBD1 (6 bases). The V end was cut by 1 base, the J end by 4 bases, with 14 bases between. This CDR3 contains 14 residues. Germline CDR1 reads GTSNPN; CDR2 reads SVGIG (reference sequence). The DNA of the CDR3 is TGTGCCTGGAGTGGGACAGAGAATAAGTACGAGCAGTACTTC. This codes for CAWSGTENKYEQYF.

The chain carries TRBV27 and TRBJ1-1; 9 positions match TRBD1. The ends lost 6 bases at V and 4 bases at J; junction bases unmatched: 6. The germline V gene encodes CDR1 MNHEY and CDR2 SMNVEV (reference sequence). This CDR3 contains 14 residues. CDR3 sequence reads: CASRLRDRATEAFF. Here the CDR3 DNA reads TGTGCCAGCAGACTGCGGGACAGGGCCACTGAAGCTTTCTTT.

The CDR3 loop reads CASSQDRGSGNTIYF. DNA of the CDR3: TGCGCCAGCAGCCAAGATAGGGGGTCTGGAAACACCATATATTTT. The rearrangement links TRBV4-1 to TRBJ1-3; tentatively, D is TRBD1 (6 bases). V was clipped by 0 bases and J by 1 base, with 7 bases between them. The CDR3 contains 15 residues. Germline CDR1 is MGHRA and CDR2 is YSYEKL.

The chain has TRBV7-6 and TRBJ2-2, with D possibly being TRBD2 (6 bases). CDR1 and CDR2 (germline): SGHVS, FNYEAQ. CDR3 length: 14 amino acids. V lost 5 bases and J lost 4, with 11 bases in between. For the CDR3, the DNA is TGTGCCAGCAGCGGCGGGGCGAGCACCGGGGAGCTGTTTTTT. It specifies CASSGGASTGELFF.

The V and J genes are TRBV29-1 and TRBJ1-1; D gene uncertain. V was clipped by 4 bases and J by 4 bases, with 19 bases between them. The CDR3 contains 15 residues. Per the germline V gene, CDR1 is SQVTM and CDR2 is ANQGSEA. In nucleotides, the CDR3 is TGCAGCGTTGGAGGGTCAGACCCCGAGAGCACTGAAGCTTTCTTT. It specifies CSVGGSDPESTEAFF.

The V call is TRBV6-5, the J call TRBJ1-5, with D uncertain. The germline V gene has CDR1 MNHEY and CDR2 SVGAGI. The CDR3 runs 14 residues. Trimming cost V 4 bases and J 3 bases, with 10 bases left between them. Written as DNA, the CDR3 is TGTGCCAGCAGTTCGGACGGAAACAATCAGCCCCAGCATTTT. This sequence encodes CASSSDGNNQPQHF.

As DNA, the CDR3 is TGTGCCAGCAGCTCGGGTCCCCTTGCGGGAAACACCATATATTTT. This translates into CASSSGPLAGNTIYF. The chain carries TRBV7-9 and TRBJ1-3; no firm D call. V shed 4 bases and J shed 4 bases, with 14 bases lying between them. In germline, CDR1 is SEHNR, CDR2 FQNEAQ (reference sequence). CDR3 length equals 15 residues.

The chain links TRBV2 to TRBJ1-5, with D possibly being TRBD1 (5 bases). V dropped 0 bases and J dropped 4 bases, with 7 bases sitting between them. Germline V gives CDR1 SNHLY, CDR2 FYNNEI. CDR3 length equals 14 residues. The CDR3 is CASSEAGTNQPQHF. CDR3 DNA: TGTGCCAGCAGTGAAGCCGGGACTAATCAGCCCCAGCATTTT.

The chain combines TRBV10-1 with TRBJ2-5, with unresolved D. Trimming cost V 2 bases and J 4 bases, with 11 bases left between them. Germline V lookup: CDR1 WNHNN, CDR2 SYGVQD (reference sequence). The CDR3 is 14 residues long. CDR3 DNA sequence: TGCGCCAGCAGTGAGGACGGATCGGGAGAGACCCAGTACTTC. Translated, it gives CASSEDGSGETQYF.

This clone came up a few times. Different DNA sequences within this sample yield the same CDR3. V and J are TRBV4-3 and TRBJ1-2, with D uncertain. V gave up 2 bases and J gave up 0 bases, with 1 base separating them. Per germline, CDR1 LGHNA and CDR2 YSLEER. This CDR3 is 12 amino acids long. In nucleotides, the CDR3 is TGCGCCAGCAGCCAATCTAACTATGGCTACACCTTC. Translated: CASSQSNYGYTF.

CDR3 loop: CASSLDPGDNYGYTF. CDR3 in DNA: TGTGCCAGCAGCTTAGACCCAGGGGATAACTATGGCTACACCTTC. The rearrangement joins TRBV7-9 to TRBJ1-2, with D possibly being TRBD1 (6 bases). Germline assignment: CDR1 SEHNR and CDR2 FQNEAQ (reference sequence). The CDR3 is 15 amino acids. Trimming removed 1 base from V and 1 base from J, with 10 bases in between. The variable domain in full, with the rest retrieved from reference TRBV7-9 and TRBJ1-2, is DTGVSQNPRHKITKRGQNVTFRCDPISEHNRLYWYRQTLGQGPEFLTYFQNEAQLEKSRLLSDRFSAERPKGSFSTLEIQRTEQGDSAMYLCASSLDPGDNYGYTFGSGTRLTVV.

This chain joins TRBV28 and TRBJ1-2; 9 nucleotides agree with TRBD1. Looked up from germline, CDR1 is MDHEN and CDR2 is SYDVKM. V shed 5 bases and J 3 bases; nucleotides not matched to a gene: 7. The CDR3 contains 15 residues. CDR3 in amino acids: CASSTGQGLDYGYTF. The CDR3 DNA reads as TGTGCCAGCAGTACGGGACAGGGTTTAGACTATGGCTACACCTTC.

This clone was observed a few times. The chain couples TRBV30 to TRBJ1-6, with D hard to call. Looked up from germline, CDR1 is GTSNPN and CDR2 is SVGIG (reference sequence). V dropped 2 bases and J dropped 10 bases, with 9 bases sitting between them. The CDR3 loop spans 12 amino acids. DNA of the CDR3: TGTGCCTGGAGTCCTGCCGAATCACCCCTCCACTTT. Its translation: CAWSPAESPLHF.

About this clone itself: Its ends do not fully match the called genes, so a read error is possible. The chain combines TRBV7-9 with TRBJ2-5, with 12 nucleotides matching TRBD2. This CDR3 has 17 residues. Per the germline V gene, CDR1 is SEHNR and CDR2 is FQNEAQ (reference sequence). CDR3 in amino acids: CVSSSHSSGGAGETQYF. The CDR3 DNA is TGTGTCAGCAGCTCCCACTCTAGCGGGGGGGCCGGCGAGACCCAGTACTTC. The whole variable domain, filled in from reference TRBV7-9 and TRBJ2-5, reads DTGVSQNPRHKITKRGQNVTFRCDPISEHNRLYWYRQTLGQGPEFLTYFQNEAQLEKSRLLSDRFSAERPKGSFSTLEIQRTEQGDSAMYLCVSSSHSSGGAGETQYFGPGTRLLVL.

A single count supports this clone. This sequence joins TRBV13 and TRBJ1-5; 7 bases map to TRBD1. V trimming: 5 bases; J trimming: 2 bases; junction bases outside the gene matches: 3. Germline-derived CDR1 and CDR2 are PRHDT and FYEKMQ (reference sequence). The CDR3 runs to 14 residues. CDR3 sequence: CASSRGQGNQPQHF. CDR3 DNA sequence: TGTGCCAGCAGCCGAGGACAGGGCAATCAGCCCCAGCATTTT.

The V call is TRBV5-1, the J call TRBJ1-1; 8 bases align to TRBD1. V dropped 3 bases and J dropped 2; count of bases not matched to a gene: 3. Germline V CDR1 and CDR2: SGHRS, YFSETQ. CDR3 length: 14 amino acids. The DNA of the CDR3 is TGCGCCAGCAGCTGGGGACAGGACAACACTGAAGCTTTCTTT. Translation: CASSWGQDNTEAFF. The complete variable domain, with remaining parts taken from reference TRBV5-1 and TRBJ1-1, reads KAGVTQTPRYLIKTRGQQVTLSCSPISGHRSVSWYQQTPGQGLQFLFEYFSETQRNKGNFPGRFSGRQFSNSRSEMNVSTLELGDSALYLCASSWGQDNTEAFFGQGTRLTVV.

This clone was counted once. The chain links TRBV4-1 to TRBJ2-1; 8 positions match TRBD1. The CDR3 is made up of 16 amino acids. V lost 2 bases to trimming and J lost 7 bases; unmatched junction nucleotides: 10. The germline CDR1 and CDR2 sequences are MGHRA and YSYEKL. The CDR3: CASSQIRPGQDNEQFF. CDR3 DNA sequence: TGCGCCAGCAGCCAAATACGCCCGGGACAGGATAATGAGCAGTTCTTC.

The chain has TRBV7-9 and TRBJ2-1; 12 bases map to TRBD1. The CDR3 is made up of 18 amino acids. Trimming took 5 bases from V and 7 from J; bases not matched to a gene: 15. Germline lookup yields CDR1 SEHNR and CDR2 FQNEAQ (reference sequence). The CDR3 protein is CASSEIVGGTGGLNEQFF. The CDR3 nucleotides read TGTGCCAGCAGCGAAATCGTGGGCGGGACAGGGGGCTTAAATGAGCAGTTCTTC.

V gene TRBV11-2 combines with J gene TRBJ2-2; D might be TRBD1 (5 bases). CDR1 is SGHAT and CDR2 is FQNNGV in the germline V gene. This CDR3 has 17 residues. V was trimmed by 3 bases and J by 0 bases, leaving 14 bases between them. CDR3 nucleotides: TGTGCCAGCAGCTTTGGGCCAGGGAAAACGAACACCGGGGAGCTGTTTTTT. It codes for CASSFGPGKTNTGELFF. The full variable domain, rest sourced from reference TRBV11-2 and TRBJ2-2, is EAGVAQSPRYKIIEKRQSVAFWCNPISGHATLYWYQQILGQGPKLLIQFQNNGVVDDSQLPKDRFSAERLKGVDSTLKIQPAKLEDSAVYLCASSFGPGKTNTGELFFGEGSRLTVL.